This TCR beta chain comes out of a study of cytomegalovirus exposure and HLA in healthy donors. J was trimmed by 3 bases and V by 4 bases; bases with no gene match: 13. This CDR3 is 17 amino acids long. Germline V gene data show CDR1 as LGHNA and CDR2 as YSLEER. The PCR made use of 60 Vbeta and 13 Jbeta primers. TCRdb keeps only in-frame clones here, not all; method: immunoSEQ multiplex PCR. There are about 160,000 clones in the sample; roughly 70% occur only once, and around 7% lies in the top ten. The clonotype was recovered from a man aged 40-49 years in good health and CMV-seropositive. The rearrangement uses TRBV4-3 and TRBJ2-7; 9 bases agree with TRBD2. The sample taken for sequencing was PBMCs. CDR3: CASSPTLAGGDIYEQYF. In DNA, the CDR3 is TGCGCCAGCAGCCCAACACTAGCGGGCGGCGATATCTACGAGCAGTACTTC.